This T cell receptor beta chain was documented in a study of T cells after yellow fever vaccination. Regarding this clonotype: As yet, its antigen is unknown.

Study findings and constraints: Some clonotypes, a small share, were shared between CD4 and CD8 compartments. Most primary-vaccination clones reappeared after the booster (about 95% CD4, 88% CD8).

Germline V gene sequence: CDR1 KGHSH, CDR2 LQKENI. This CDR3 contains 17 residues. Trimming removed 5 bases from V and 6 bases from J; junction bases left unmatched: 17. In making TCR cDNA, 5'RACE template switching added a universal primer site and UMIs to it. In TCRdb, the 5' RACE reads were re-called with MiXCR into one record per CDR3 protein. Found here are about 300,000 distinct CDR3 sequences, approximately 10% of them singletons; the top ten hold about 3.7%. The clonotype originates from a man aged 18 to 30 who received the YFV17D yellow fever vaccine. Specimen: CD4+ T cells sorted from PBMCs, collected 5 days after the yellow fever booster vaccination. This rearrangement joins TRBV18 to TRBJ2-7; 9 positions match TRBD1. CDR3 nucleotides: TGTGCCAGCTCATCAACCTCCCCGGGACAGGGATCGATCGAGCAGTACTTC. It translates to CASSSTSPGQGSIEQYF.